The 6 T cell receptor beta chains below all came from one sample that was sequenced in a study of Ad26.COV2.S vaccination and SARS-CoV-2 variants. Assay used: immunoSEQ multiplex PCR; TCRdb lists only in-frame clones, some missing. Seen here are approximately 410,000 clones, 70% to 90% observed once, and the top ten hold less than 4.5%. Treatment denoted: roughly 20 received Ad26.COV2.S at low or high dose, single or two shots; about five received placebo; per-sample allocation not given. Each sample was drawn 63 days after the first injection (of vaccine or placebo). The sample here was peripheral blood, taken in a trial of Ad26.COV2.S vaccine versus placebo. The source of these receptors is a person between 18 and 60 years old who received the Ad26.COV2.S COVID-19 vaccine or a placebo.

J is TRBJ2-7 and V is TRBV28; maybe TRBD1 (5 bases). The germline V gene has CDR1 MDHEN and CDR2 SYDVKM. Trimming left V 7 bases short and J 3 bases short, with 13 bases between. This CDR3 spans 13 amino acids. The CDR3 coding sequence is TGTGCCAGCATCTCCCGACAGAGCTACGAGCAGTACTTC. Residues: CASISRQSYEQYF.

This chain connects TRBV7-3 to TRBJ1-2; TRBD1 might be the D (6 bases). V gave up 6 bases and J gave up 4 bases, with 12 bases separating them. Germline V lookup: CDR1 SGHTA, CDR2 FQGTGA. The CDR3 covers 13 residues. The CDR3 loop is CASSMGGGYGYTF. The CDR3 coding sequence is TGTGCCAGCAGTATGGGGGGCGGCTATGGCTACACCTTC. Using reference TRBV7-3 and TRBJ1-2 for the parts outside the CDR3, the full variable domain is GAGVSQTPSNKVTEKGKYVELRCDPISGHTALYWYRQSLGQGPEFLIYFQGTGAADDSGLPNDRFFAVRPEGSVSTLKIQRTERGDSAVYLCASSMGGGYGYTFGSGTRLTVV.

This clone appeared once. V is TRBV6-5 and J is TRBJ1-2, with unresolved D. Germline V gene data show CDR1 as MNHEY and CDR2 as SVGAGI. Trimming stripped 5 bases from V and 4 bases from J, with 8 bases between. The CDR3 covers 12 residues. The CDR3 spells CASSPGVYGYTF. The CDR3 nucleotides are TGTGCCAGCAGTCCAGGCGTCTATGGCTACACCTTC.

In DNA form, the CDR3 reads TGTGCCAGCAGTCGGGGGCAGGGTTGGGTCTACGAGCAGTACTTC. It yields the protein CASSRGQGWVYEQYF. V is TRBV28 and J is TRBJ2-7; D may correspond to TRBD1 or TRBD2 (6 bases each). Germline lookup yields CDR1 MDHEN and CDR2 SYDVKM. V was trimmed by 5 bases and J by 3 bases, leaving 17 bases between them. The CDR3 totals 15 residues. Full variable domain (rest looked up from reference TRBV28 and TRBJ2-7): DVKVTQSSRYLVKRTGEKVFLECVQDMDHENMFWYRQDPGLGLRLIYFSYDVKMKEKGDIPEGYSVSREKKERFSLILESASTNQTSMYLCASSRGQGWVYEQYFGPGTRLTVT.

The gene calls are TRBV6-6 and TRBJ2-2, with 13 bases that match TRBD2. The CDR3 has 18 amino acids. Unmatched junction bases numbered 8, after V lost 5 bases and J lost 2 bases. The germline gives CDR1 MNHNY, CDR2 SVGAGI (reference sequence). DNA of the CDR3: TGTGCCAGCAGTCGCGGGACTAGCGGGGCCCTCAACACCGGGGAGCTGTTTTTT. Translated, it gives CASSRGTSGALNTGELFF.

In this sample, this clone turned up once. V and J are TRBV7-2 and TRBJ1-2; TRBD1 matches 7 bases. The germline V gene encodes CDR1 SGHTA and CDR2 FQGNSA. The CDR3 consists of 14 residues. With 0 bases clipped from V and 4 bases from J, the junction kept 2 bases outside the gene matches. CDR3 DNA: TGTGCCAGCAGCTTAGCCCCAGGGGGCTATGGCTACACCTTC. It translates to CASSLAPGGYGYTF. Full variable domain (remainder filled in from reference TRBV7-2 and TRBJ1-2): GAGVSQSPSNKVTEKGKDVELRCDPISGHTALYWYRQSLGQGLEFLIYFQGNSAPDKSGLPSDRFSAERTGGSVSTLTIQRTQQEDSAVYLCASSLAPGGYGYTFGSGTRLTVV.